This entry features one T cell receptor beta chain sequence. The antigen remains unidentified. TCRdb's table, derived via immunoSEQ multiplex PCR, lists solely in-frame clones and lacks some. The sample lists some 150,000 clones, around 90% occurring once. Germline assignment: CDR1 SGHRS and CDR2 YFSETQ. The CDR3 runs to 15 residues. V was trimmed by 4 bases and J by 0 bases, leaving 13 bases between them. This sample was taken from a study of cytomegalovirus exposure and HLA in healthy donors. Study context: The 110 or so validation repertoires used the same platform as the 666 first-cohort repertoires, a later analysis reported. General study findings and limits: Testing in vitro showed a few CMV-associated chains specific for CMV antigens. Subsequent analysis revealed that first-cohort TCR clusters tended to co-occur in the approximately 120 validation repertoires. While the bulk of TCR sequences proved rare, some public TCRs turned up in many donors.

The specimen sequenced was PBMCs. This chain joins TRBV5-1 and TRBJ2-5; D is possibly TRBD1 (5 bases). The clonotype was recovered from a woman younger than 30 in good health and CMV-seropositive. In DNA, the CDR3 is TGCGCCAGCAGCCTCCTTCGGACATACCAAGAGACCCAGTACTTC. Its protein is CASSLLRTYQETQYF.